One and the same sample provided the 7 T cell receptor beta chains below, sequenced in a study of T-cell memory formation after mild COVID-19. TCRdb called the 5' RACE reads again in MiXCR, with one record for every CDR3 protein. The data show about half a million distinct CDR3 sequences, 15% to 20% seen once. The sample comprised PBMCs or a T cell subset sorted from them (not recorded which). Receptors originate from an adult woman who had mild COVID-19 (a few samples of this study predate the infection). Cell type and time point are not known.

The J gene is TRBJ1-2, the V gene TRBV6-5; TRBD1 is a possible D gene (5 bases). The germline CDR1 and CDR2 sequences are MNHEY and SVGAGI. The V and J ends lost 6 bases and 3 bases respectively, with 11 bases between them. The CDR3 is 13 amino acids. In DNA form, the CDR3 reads TGTGCCAGCAGGTTTGGGACGGACTATGGCTACACCTTC. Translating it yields CASRFGTDYGYTF.

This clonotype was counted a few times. As DNA, the CDR3 is TGTGCCTCTGGGACAGGGGAGGGAGATACGCAGTATTTT. Translation: CASGTGEGDTQYF. This chain links TRBV19 with TRBJ2-3; 10 bases agree with TRBD1. Germline V gene lookup returns CDR1 LNHDA and CDR2 SQIVND (reference sequence). The ends lost 11 bases at V and 5 bases at J; junction bases unmatched: 7. The CDR3 is made up of 13 amino acids.

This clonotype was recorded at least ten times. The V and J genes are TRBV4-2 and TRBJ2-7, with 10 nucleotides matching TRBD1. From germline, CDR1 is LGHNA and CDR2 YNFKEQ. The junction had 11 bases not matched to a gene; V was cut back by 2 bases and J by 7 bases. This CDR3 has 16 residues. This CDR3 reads CASSQKEGTGAHEQYF. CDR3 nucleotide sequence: TGTGCCAGCAGCCAAAAGGAAGGGACAGGGGCGCATGAGCAGTACTTC.

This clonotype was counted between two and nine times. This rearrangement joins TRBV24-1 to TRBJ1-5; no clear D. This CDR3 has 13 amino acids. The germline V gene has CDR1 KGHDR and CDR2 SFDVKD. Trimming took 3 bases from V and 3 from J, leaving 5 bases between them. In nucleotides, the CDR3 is TGTGCCACCAGTGATGGGAACAATCAGCCCCAGCATTTT. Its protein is CATSDGNNQPQHF.

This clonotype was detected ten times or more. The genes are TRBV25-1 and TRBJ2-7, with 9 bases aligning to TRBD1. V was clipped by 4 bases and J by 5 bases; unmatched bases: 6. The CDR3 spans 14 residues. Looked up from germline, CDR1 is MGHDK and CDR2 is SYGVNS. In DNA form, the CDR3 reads TGTGCCAGCAGTGGACAGGGGGATAGCGACGAGCAGTACTTC. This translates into CASSGQGDSDEQYF.

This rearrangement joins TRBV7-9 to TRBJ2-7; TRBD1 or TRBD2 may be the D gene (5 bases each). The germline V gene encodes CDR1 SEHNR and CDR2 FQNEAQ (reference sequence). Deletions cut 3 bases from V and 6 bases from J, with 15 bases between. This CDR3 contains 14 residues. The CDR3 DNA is TGTGCCAGCAGCTTCGGTGGGGGAAGGGGCGAGCAGTACTTC. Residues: CASSFGGGRGEQYF.

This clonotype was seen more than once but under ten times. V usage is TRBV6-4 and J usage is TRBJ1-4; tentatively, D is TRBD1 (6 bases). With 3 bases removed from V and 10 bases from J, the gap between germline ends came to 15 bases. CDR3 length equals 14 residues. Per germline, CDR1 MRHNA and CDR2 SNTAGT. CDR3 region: CASSEGADQGKLFF. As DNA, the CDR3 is TGTGCCAGCAGTGAGGGGGCCGACCAAGGAAAACTGTTTTTT.